This entry describes one T cell receptor (beta chain). Its antigen is not yet known. Base qualities are not at hand, and no much larger clone is one base apart. This record comes from a study of siplizumab effects on memory and regulatory T cells (dated by TCRdb to between 2018 and 2021). Study-level background: The study examined how the anti-CD2 antibody siplizumab affects alloreactive T-cell subsets in allogeneic mixed lymphocyte reactions built from human PBMCs. Points the paper makes about the study in general: Roughly 80-95% of proliferating CD4+ or CD8+ clones could not be assigned a naive or memory phenotype. No functional confirmation was obtained for the suppressive function of proliferating Tregs from siplizumab cultures. Among mappable alloreactive CD4+ clones, an average Treg-derived fraction of 68.8% was observed with siplizumab, compared with roughly 27% in control reactions. Siplizumab significantly reduced the cumulative frequency of alloreactive sequences traceable to unstimulated CD4+ memory T cells. Sequences below about 10^-5 frequency were poorly captured, so only a minor fraction of alloreactive clones could be mapped to unstimulated subsets. Compared with memory T cells, unstimulated naive T cells appeared more diverse, and naive cells seemed to make a substantial contribution to the alloresponse.

Sorted unstimulated T cells and proliferating T cells recovered from mixed lymphocyte reactions were subjected to TCRbeta CDR3 sequencing. Fresh whole blood from ten to eleven HLA-typed healthy donors served as the source for isolating PBMCs. The library was obtained by the immunoSEQ multiplex PCR assay. Around 92,000 TCR templates per sample were assayed by the deep sequencing platform. Genomic DNA extracted from sorted T cells was used for TCRbeta CDR3 sequencing. The study's processing was this. The R programming language was used for the clonal analysis of the TCRbeta CDR3 data. Unstimulated samples were compared with post-reaction CFSE-low samples to define alloreactive CD4+ and CD8+ clones. Alloreactive CD4+ clones were assigned to regulatory or non-regulatory origin by matching sequences to sorted unstimulated Treg and non-Treg repertoires. TCRdb carries this immuneACCESS record with in-frame sequences only. Its versions omit some clonotypes, under half of them owing to an unresolved V gene in the studies checked, with the rest unexplained. Clone size and the V and J calls come from that table; the DNA yielded D and trimming. The sample has roughly 100,000 clones on record, about 93% of them singletons. Of the sample, about 0.32% falls within the top ten clones.

From the germline V gene, CDR1 is KGHSH and CDR2 is LQKENI. The CDR3 contains 15 residues, cysteine and phenylalanine counted. CDR3 DNA is the only sequence kept; it has 45 bases, read in frame from the first base. Compared with germline, V lacks 8 bases and J lacks 5 bases; bases without a gene match: 10. Rearrangement joined TRBV18 to TRBJ2-5; 11 bases in the middle match TRBD1. This TCR was sampled from a human donor in good health. Sequencing used CD4+ T cells sorted from blood. The bases are TGTGCCAGCGCCTCCGGGACAGGGGGAGGGGAGACCCAGTACTTC. Its translation reads: CASASGTGGGETQYF.